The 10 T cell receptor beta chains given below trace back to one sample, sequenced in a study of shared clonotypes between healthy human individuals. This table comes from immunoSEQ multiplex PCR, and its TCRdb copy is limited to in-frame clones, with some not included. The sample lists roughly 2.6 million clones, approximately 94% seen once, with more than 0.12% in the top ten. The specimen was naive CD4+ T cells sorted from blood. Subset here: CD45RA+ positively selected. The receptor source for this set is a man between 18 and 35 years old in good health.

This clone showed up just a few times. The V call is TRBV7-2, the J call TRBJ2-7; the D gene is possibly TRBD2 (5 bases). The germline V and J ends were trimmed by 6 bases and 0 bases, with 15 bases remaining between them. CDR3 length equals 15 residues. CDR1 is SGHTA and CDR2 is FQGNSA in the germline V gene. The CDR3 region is CASRSEGHSSYEQYF. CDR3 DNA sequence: TGTGCCAGCAGGTCCGAGGGCCACAGCTCCTACGAGCAGTACTTC.

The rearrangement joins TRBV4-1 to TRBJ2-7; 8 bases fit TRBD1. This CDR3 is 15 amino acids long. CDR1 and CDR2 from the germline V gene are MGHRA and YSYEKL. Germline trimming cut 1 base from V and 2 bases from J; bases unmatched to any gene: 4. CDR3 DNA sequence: TGCGCCAGCAGCCAAGTAACGGGACAGGCCTACGAGCAGTACTTC. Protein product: CASSQVTGQAYEQYF.

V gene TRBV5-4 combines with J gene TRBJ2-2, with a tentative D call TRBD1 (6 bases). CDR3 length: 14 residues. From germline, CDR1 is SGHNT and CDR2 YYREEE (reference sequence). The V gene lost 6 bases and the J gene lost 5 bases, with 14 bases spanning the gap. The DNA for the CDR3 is TGTGCCAGCACTGTGGGGACAACAACCGGGGAGCTGTTTTTT. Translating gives CASTVGTTTGELFF.

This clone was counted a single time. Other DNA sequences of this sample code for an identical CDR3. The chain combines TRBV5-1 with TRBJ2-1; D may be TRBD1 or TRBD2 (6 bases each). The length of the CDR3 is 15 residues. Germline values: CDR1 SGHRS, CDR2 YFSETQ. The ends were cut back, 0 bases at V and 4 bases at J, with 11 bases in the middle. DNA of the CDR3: TGCGCCAGCAGCTTGGTGGCGGGACATTACAATGAGCAGTTCTTC. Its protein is CASSLVAGHYNEQFF.

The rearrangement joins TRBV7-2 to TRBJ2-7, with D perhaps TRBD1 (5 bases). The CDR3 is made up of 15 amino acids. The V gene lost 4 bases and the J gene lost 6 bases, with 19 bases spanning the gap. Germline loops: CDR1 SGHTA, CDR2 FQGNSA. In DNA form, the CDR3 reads TGTGCCAGCAGCTCCACCCAGGGTGGAACGGCCGAGCAGTACTTC. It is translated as CASSSTQGGTAEQYF.

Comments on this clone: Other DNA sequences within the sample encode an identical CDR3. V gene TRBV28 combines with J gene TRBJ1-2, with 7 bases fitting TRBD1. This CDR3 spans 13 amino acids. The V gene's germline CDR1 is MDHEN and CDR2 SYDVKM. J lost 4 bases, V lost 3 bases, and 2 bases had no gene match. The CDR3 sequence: CASSFRDSYGYTF. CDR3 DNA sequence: TGTGCCAGCAGTTTTAGGGACAGCTATGGCTACACCTTC.

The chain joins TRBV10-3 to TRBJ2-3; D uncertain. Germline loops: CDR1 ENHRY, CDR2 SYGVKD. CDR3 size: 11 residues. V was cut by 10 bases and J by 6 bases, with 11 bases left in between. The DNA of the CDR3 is TGTGCCACGCAAACTCTGGATACGCAGTATTTT. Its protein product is CATQTLDTQYF.

The CDR3 sequence: CASSQLVGDRGNEKLFF. The CDR3 region has the DNA TGTGCCAGCAGCCAGCTTGTTGGGGACAGGGGTAATGAAAAACTGTTTTTT. The rearrangement links TRBV5-6 to TRBJ1-4; 10 bases fit TRBD1. This CDR3 comprises 17 residues. Germline CDR1 reads SGHDT; CDR2 reads YYEEEE. V lost 4 bases, J lost 4 bases, and 10 bases stayed unmatched.

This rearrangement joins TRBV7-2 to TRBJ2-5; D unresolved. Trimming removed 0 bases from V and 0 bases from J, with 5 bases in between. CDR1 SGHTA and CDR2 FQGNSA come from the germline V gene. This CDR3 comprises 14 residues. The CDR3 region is CASSLADHQETQYF. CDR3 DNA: TGTGCCAGCAGCTTAGCAGACCACCAAGAGACCCAGTACTTC. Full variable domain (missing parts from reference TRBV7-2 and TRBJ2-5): GAGVSQSPSNKVTEKGKDVELRCDPISGHTALYWYRQSLGQGLEFLIYFQGNSAPDKSGLPSDRFSAERTGGSVSTLTIQRTQQEDSAVYLCASSLADHQETQYFGPGTRLLVL.

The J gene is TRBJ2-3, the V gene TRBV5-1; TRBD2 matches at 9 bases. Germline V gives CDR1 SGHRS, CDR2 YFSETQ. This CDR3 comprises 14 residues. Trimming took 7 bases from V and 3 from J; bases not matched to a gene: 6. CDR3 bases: TGCGCCAGCGTAGCGGGAGAGAGGACAGATACGCAGTATTTT. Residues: CASVAGERTDTQYF.